The 19 T cell receptor beta chains below were found in one sample sequenced in a study of blood T cell repertoires in COVID-19. The data were produced by immunoSEQ multiplex PCR, yet TCRdb's version contains in-frame clones alone and is incomplete. This sample has some 74,000 clones, with about four fifths found just once. Sequencing input: peripheral blood. The receptors were sampled from a woman older than 75 with active or convalescent COVID-19.

The chain uses TRBV4-1 and TRBJ2-3, with 8 bases fitting TRBD2. Germline assignment: CDR1 MGHRA and CDR2 YSYEKL. J was trimmed by 2 bases and V by 4 bases; bases with no gene match: 2. The CDR3 has 14 amino acids. The DNA of the CDR3 is TGCGCCAGCAGCCCGACTAGCGACACAGATACGCAGTATTTT. The encoded protein is CASSPTSDTDTQYF.

The genes are TRBV5-6 and TRBJ2-2; the match to TRBD1 covers 7 bases. The CDR3 has 16 residues. V was pared by 4 bases and J by 2 bases, with 8 bases of the junction left unmatched. The germline CDR1 and CDR2 sequences are SGHDT and YYEEEE. The CDR3, as DNA: TGTGCCAGCAGCCCCGGGCAGGGGGTAAACACCGGGGAGCTGTTTTTT. This sequence encodes CASSPGQGVNTGELFF.

The chain has TRBV5-1 and TRBJ2-3; maybe TRBD1 (7 bases). Per germline, CDR1 SGHRS and CDR2 YFSETQ. This CDR3 is 17 amino acids long. Deletions cut 0 bases from V and 4 bases from J, with 18 bases between. In nucleotides, the CDR3 is TGCGCCAGCAGCTTGGGGGCGCTAGGAGGGGGCGCAGATACGCAGTATTTT. Translation gives CASSLGALGGGADTQYF.

This chain connects TRBV6-2 or TRBV6-3 to TRBJ2-6; no clear D gene. V was shortened by 3 bases and J by 2 bases, with 11 bases between the two germline ends. Germline V CDR1 and CDR2: MNHEY, SVGEGT. The CDR3 sequence is 16 residues long. CDR3 sequence: CASSYDYSPGANVLTF. CDR3 DNA: TGTGCCAGCAGTTATGATTACAGCCCTGGGGCCAACGTCCTGACTTTC.

The chain carries TRBV6-1 and TRBJ2-7; TRBD2 is a possible D gene (6 bases). This CDR3 is built from 16 residues. Germline-derived CDR1 and CDR2 are MNHNS and SASEGT. Trimming shortened V by 2 bases and J by 1 base, and 15 bases separated the two germline ends. The CDR3 coding sequence is TGTGCCAGCAGTGAAAGGCCGCGGGGCTTGTCCTACGAGCAGTACTTC. It is translated as CASSERPRGLSYEQYF.

V and J are TRBV5-4 and TRBJ2-5; 7 nucleotides line up with TRBD2. Germline-derived CDR1 and CDR2 are SGHNT and YYREEE (reference sequence). This CDR3 contains 15 residues. The V gene end was trimmed by 2 bases and the J gene end by 2 bases; junction bases not matched to a gene: 6. The chain's CDR3 is CASSFYGGNQETQYF. Written as DNA, the CDR3 is TGTGCCAGCAGCTTTTACGGGGGGAATCAAGAGACCCAGTACTTC.

This chain uses TRBV19 with TRBJ1-3; D ambiguous. Germline values: CDR1 LNHDA, CDR2 SQIVND (reference sequence). Between the trimmed V and J ends, which lost 10 bases and 0 bases, there was a span of 13 bases. There are 14 residues in the CDR3. CDR3 residues: CATTPRGSGNTIYF. In DNA form, the CDR3 reads TGTGCCACAACCCCGCGAGGCTCTGGAAACACCATATATTTT.

This clone was seen only once. The chain is built from TRBV5-5 and TRBJ2-7; a weak D match, TRBD2 (6 bases). Per germline, CDR1 SGHKS and CDR2 YYEKEE (reference sequence). Trimming removed 4 bases at V and 0 bases at J, with 20 bases between. This CDR3 has 17 amino acids. The CDR3 nucleotides are TGTGCCAGCAGCACGGGGGAATCGGCAGGGTTCTCCTACGAGCAGTACTTC. It is translated as CASSTGESAGFSYEQYF.

In its sample, this clone was seen a few times. The chain carries TRBV7-6 and TRBJ1-3, with D tentatively TRBD1 (6 bases). V lost 1 base and J 1 base, leaving 11 bases between the germline ends. The CDR3 is made up of 16 amino acids. The germline gives CDR1 SGHVS, CDR2 FNYEAQ. CDR3 loop: CASSLVLQGSGNTIYF. CDR3 bases: TGTGCCAGCAGCTTAGTTTTACAGGGATCTGGAAACACCATATATTTT.

The genes are TRBV27 and TRBJ2-4; a possible D gene is TRBD1 (6 bases). The CDR3 loop spans 17 amino acids. Trimming pared 2 bases from V and 1 base from J, leaving 15 bases between. Germline CDR1 is MNHEY and CDR2 is SMNVEV (reference sequence). The CDR3 DNA reads TGTGCCAGCAGTTTAATTGCAGGGGCCTTTGCCAAAAACATTCAGTACTTC. Protein product: CASSLIAGAFAKNIQYF.

The rearrangement uses TRBV7-2 and TRBJ2-3, with unresolved D. The CDR3 consists of 13 residues. V lost 3 bases, J lost 2 bases, and 6 bases lay in between. Germline assignment: CDR1 SGHTA and CDR2 FQGNSA. The DNA for the CDR3 is TGTGCCAGCAGCTTGGCTTACACAGATACGCAGTATTTT. It encodes CASSLAYTDTQYF.

Worth noting for this clone: Relative to the germline gene, one junction end is altered; a read error may explain this. The rearrangement links TRBV28 to TRBJ1-2; 10 bases fit TRBD1. Germline V gene sequence: CDR1 MDHEN, CDR2 SYDVKM. The CDR3 is made up of 12 amino acids. The CDR3 sequence is CASSLSDRGREF. The CDR3 DNA reads TGTGCCAGCAGTTTAAGCGACAGGGGGCGCGAATTC.

The rearrangement joins TRBV7-3 to TRBJ2-1, with 11 bases aligning to TRBD2. This CDR3 contains 16 residues. The junction had 8 bases not matched to a gene; V was cut back by 5 bases and J by 5 bases. Germline V lookup: CDR1 SGHTA, CDR2 FQGTGA. The CDR3 region is CASSPRTSGFNNEQFF. The CDR3 region has the DNA TGTGCCAGCAGCCCTCGGACTAGCGGGTTCAACAATGAGCAGTTCTTC.

The genes are TRBV18 and TRBJ1-2; a possible D gene is TRBD1 (6 bases). The CDR3 has 16 residues. Germline V gene sequence: CDR1 KGHSH, CDR2 LQKENI. With 3 bases removed from V and 0 bases from J, the gap between germline ends came to 14 bases. The CDR3 sequence: CASSPRQATSNYGYTF. The CDR3 region has the DNA TGTGCCAGCTCACCTCGACAGGCTACCTCTAACTATGGCTACACCTTC.

V is TRBV11-2 and J is TRBJ2-3; 15 bases are a match to TRBD2. The CDR3 contains 19 residues. J was trimmed by 2 bases and V by 0 bases; bases with no gene match: 6. Germline values: CDR1 SGHAT, CDR2 FQNNGV. CDR3 bases: TGTGCCAGCAGCTTAGATGGACTAGCGGGGGGGCCGAACACAGATACGCAGTATTTT. Its protein product is CASSLDGLAGGPNTDTQYF.

This clone was found a few times. The gene calls are TRBV19 and TRBJ1-1; 7 nucleotides agree with TRBD1. The CDR3 has 14 residues. Germline CDR1 and CDR2: LNHDA and SQIVND (reference sequence). Germline trimming cut 3 bases from V and 4 bases from J; bases unmatched to any gene: 5. The CDR3 region has the DNA TGTGCCAGTAGTATTCAGGGGGGTAGCACTGAAGCTTTCTTT. Protein: CASSIQGGSTEAFF.

The chain uses TRBV27 and TRBJ1-6; no reliable D call. CDR1 is MNHEY, CDR2 SMNVEV, per germline (reference sequence). This CDR3 is built from 16 residues. V was pared by 0 bases and J by 9 bases, with 15 bases between. The CDR3 spells CASSLSSSAPTSPLHF. For the CDR3, the DNA is TGTGCCAGCAGTTTATCGTCCTCAGCGCCCACTTCACCCCTCCACTTT.

J is TRBJ2-3 and V is TRBV29-1, with TRBD1 matching 9 bases. The germline V gene has CDR1 SQVTM and CDR2 ANQGSEA. The CDR3 contains 17 residues. The V gene end was trimmed by 5 bases and the J gene end by 3 bases; junction bases not matched to a gene: 15. CDR3 sequence: CSVPYLLGQGSTDTQYF. As DNA, the CDR3 is TGCAGCGTTCCCTACCTGCTCGGACAGGGGAGTACAGATACGCAGTATTTT.

V and J are TRBV19 and TRBJ2-5; 8 nucleotides agree with TRBD1. The CDR3 is 14 amino acids. The junction had 7 bases not matched to a gene; V was cut back by 6 bases and J by 4 bases. Germline V lookup: CDR1 LNHDA, CDR2 SQIVND (reference sequence). The CDR3 nucleotides read TGTGCCAGTAGAAACAGGGGGAGCGGAGAGACCCAGTACTTC. Its translation is CASRNRGSGETQYF.